These 30 T cell receptor beta chains originate from one sample sequenced in a study of blood T cell repertoires in COVID-19. Some clones are missing from TCRdb's copy, which holds only in-frame ones; the method was immunoSEQ multiplex PCR. The sample lists around 100,000 clones; about 85% were seen once. The sequenced sample was peripheral blood. The receptors come from a middle-aged man with acute or convalescent COVID-19.

This chain joins TRBV4-2 and TRBJ2-5, with 7 bases lining up with TRBD2. V was clipped by 1 base and J by 5 bases; unmatched bases: 7. The CDR3 consists of 15 residues. Germline assignment: CDR1 LGHNA and CDR2 YNFKEQ. CDR3 region: CASSQALRAGETQYF. The CDR3 DNA reads as TGTGCCAGCAGCCAAGCTCTTCGAGCGGGGGAGACCCAGTACTTC.

The sample holds a few counts of this clone. The chain recombines TRBV29-1 with TRBJ1-5, with D hard to call. Germline loops: CDR1 SQVTM, CDR2 ANQGSEA. V was cut by 4 bases and J by 3 bases, with 7 bases left in between. The CDR3 runs 12 residues. CDR3 sequence (DNA): TGCAGCGTTGGTCAGGTCAATCAGCCCCAGCATTTT. Protein product: CSVGQVNQPQHF.

The rearrangement joins TRBV3-1 (or the pseudogene TRBV3-2) to TRBJ2-7; TRBD2 matches at 14 bases. The V gene end was trimmed by 1 base and the J gene end by 8 bases; junction bases not matched to a gene: 1. The CDR3 covers 14 residues. CDR1 and CDR2 (germline): LGHDT, YNNKEL (reference sequence). This CDR3 is CASSQGLAGGKQYF. The CDR3 nucleotides read TGTGCCAGCAGCCAAGGACTAGCGGGGGGGAAGCAGTACTTC.

In this sample, this clone turned up once. This chain links TRBV7-9 with TRBJ2-7; 8 bases align to TRBD2. The CDR3 contains 13 residues. Germline-derived CDR1 and CDR2 are SEHNR and FQNEAQ (reference sequence). V lost 2 bases and J lost 4; bases outside the gene matches: 1. The CDR3 reads CASSLTGGYEQYF. The CDR3 DNA is TGTGCCAGCAGCTTAACGGGGGGGTACGAGCAGTACTTC.

The gene calls are TRBV6-5 and TRBJ1-2, with 10 bases aligning to TRBD1. The CDR3 sequence is 13 residues long. V dropped 7 bases and J dropped 4; count of bases not matched to a gene: 3. The germline V gene encodes CDR1 MNHEY and CDR2 SVGAGI. CDR3 DNA sequence: TGTGCCAGCACGACAGGGGGCAGCTATGGCTACACCTTC. This gives the protein CASTTGGSYGYTF.

The V and J genes are TRBV5-4 and TRBJ2-4; D unclear. The germline gives CDR1 SGHNT, CDR2 YYREEE (reference sequence). The CDR3 consists of 15 residues. V was clipped by 2 bases and J by 3 bases, with 12 bases between them. The CDR3 region is CASSFRQNGKNIQYF. The CDR3 DNA sequence: TGTGCCAGCAGCTTTCGACAAAATGGCAAAAACATTCAGTACTTC. The complete variable domain, with remaining parts taken from reference TRBV5-4 and TRBJ2-4, reads ETGVTQSPTHLIKTRGQQVTLRCSSQSGHNTVSWYQQALGQGPQFIFQYYREEENGRGNFPPRFSGLQFPNYSSELNVNALELDDSALYLCASSFRQNGKNIQYFGAGTRLSVL.

The chain carries TRBV9 and TRBJ1-4; D ambiguous. Trimming removed 4 bases from V and 8 bases from J, with 21 bases in between. The germline CDR1 and CDR2 sequences are SGDLS and YYNGEE. This CDR3 is 16 amino acids long. CDR3 nucleotide sequence: TGTGCCAGCAGCCCCCAGATGGCAGTCAGGCCGGAAAAACTGTTTTTT. As protein: CASSPQMAVRPEKLFF. The variable domain in full, completed from reference TRBV9 and TRBJ1-4, reads DSGVTQTPKHLITATGQRVTLRCSPRSGDLSVYWYQQSLDQGLQFLIQYYNGEERAKGNILERFSAQQFPDLHSELNLSSLELGDSALYFCASSPQMAVRPEKLFFGSGTQLSVL.

This clone was found a few times. The rearrangement joins TRBV12-3 or TRBV12-4 to TRBJ2-2; the D is unclear. Trimming cost V 2 bases and J 5 bases, with 6 bases left between them. The CDR3 extends over 13 amino acids. The CDR3 sequence: CASSLFVTGELFF. The CDR3 coding sequence is TGTGCCAGCAGTTTATTCGTAACCGGGGAGCTGTTTTTT.

V usage is TRBV7-9 and J usage is TRBJ1-6; D might be TRBD1 (5 bases). The V gene's germline CDR1 is SEHNR and CDR2 FQNEAQ (reference sequence). This CDR3 is built from 15 residues. The V end lost 3 bases, the J end lost 7 bases, and 13 bases lay between the germline ends. In nucleotides, the CDR3 is TGTGCCAGCAGCTTCCCGGGGGAGGAGAATTCACCCCTCCACTTT. It is translated as CASSFPGEENSPLHF.

The V and J genes are TRBV18 and TRBJ1-4; possible D gene TRBD1, 5 bases. With 6 bases removed from V and 2 bases from J, the gap between germline ends came to 10 bases. CDR3 length equals 14 residues. CDR1 and CDR2 (germline): KGHSH, LQKENI. The CDR3: CASSRGWTNEKLFF. CDR3 nucleotide sequence: TGTGCCAGCTCTCGGGGGTGGACTAATGAAAAACTGTTTTTT.

The rearrangement uses TRBV7-8 and TRBJ1-1, with D unresolved. From germline, CDR1 is SGHVS and CDR2 FQNEAQ. The CDR3 loop spans 13 amino acids. With 1 base removed from V and 4 bases from J, the gap between germline ends came to 7 bases. The DNA for the CDR3 is TGTGCCAGCAGCTTAGGAGGAGGCACTGAAGCTTTCTTT. Its translation is CASSLGGGTEAFF.

The J gene is TRBJ2-1, the V gene TRBV5-1; 12 nucleotides agree with TRBD2. This CDR3 is 16 amino acids long. The V gene's germline CDR1 is SGHRS and CDR2 YFSETQ. With 4 bases clipped from V and 3 bases from J, the junction kept 5 bases outside the gene matches. CDR3 nucleotide sequence: TGCGCCAGCAGCCTGACTAGCGGGAGTGTCTACAATGAGCAGTTCTTC. Translated: CASSLTSGSVYNEQFF.

J is TRBJ2-1 and V is TRBV6-6; 7 nucleotides line up with TRBD2. Unmatched junction bases numbered 12, after V lost 10 bases and J lost 6 bases. Germline V gene sequence: CDR1 MNHNY, CDR2 SVGAGI (reference sequence). This CDR3 spans 14 amino acids. Here the CDR3 reads CATSPGGLGNEQFF. The DNA of the CDR3 is TGTGCCACCTCCCCGGGAGGCCTGGGCAATGAGCAGTTCTTC.

This clone was picked up one time. The rearrangement links TRBV5-1 to TRBJ2-7; 7 bases map to TRBD1. The CDR3 totals 11 residues. Germline loops: CDR1 SGHRS, CDR2 YFSETQ. V dropped 5 bases and J dropped 7; count of bases not matched to a gene: 3. CDR3 sequence reads: CASRQGWEQYF. The CDR3 nucleotides read TGCGCCAGCAGACAGGGGTGGGAGCAGTACTTC.

The V call is TRBV6-5, the J call TRBJ2-1, with D perhaps TRBD1 (5 bases). Germline-derived CDR1 and CDR2 are MNHEY and SVGAGI. CDR3 length equals 14 residues. V was trimmed by 5 bases and J by 4 bases, leaving 12 bases between them. In nucleotides, the CDR3 is TGTGCCAGCAGTCGGATGACAGCGTACAATGAGCAGTTCTTC. Translation: CASSRMTAYNEQFF.

The chain uses TRBV7-2 and TRBJ2-1, with 7 bases fitting TRBD1. After removal of 5 bases from V and 5 bases from J, the junction contained 6 bases not matched to a gene. CDR1 SGHTA and CDR2 FQGNSA come from the germline V gene. CDR3 length equals 14 residues. The CDR3 DNA reads TGTGCCAGCAGCACCGGGACAGTAAACAATGAGCAGTTCTTC. Amino acid sequence: CASSTGTVNNEQFF. Drawing the rest from reference TRBV7-2 and TRBJ2-1, the complete variable domain is GAGVSQSPSNKVTEKGKDVELRCDPISGHTALYWYRQSLGQGLEFLIYFQGNSAPDKSGLPSDRFSAERTGGSVSTLTIQRTQQEDSAVYLCASSTGTVNNEQFFGPGTRLTVL.

This clone showed up just a few times. The rearrangement links TRBV11-2 to TRBJ2-7; maybe TRBD1 (5 bases). This CDR3 spans 11 amino acids. The V gene lost 1 base and the J gene lost 11 bases, with 9 bases spanning the gap. Per germline, CDR1 SGHAT and CDR2 FQNNGV. In DNA form, the CDR3 reads TGTGCCAGCAGCTTAGGGACACCCAAGTACTTC. This sequence encodes CASSLGTPKYF.

In regard to this clone: This CDR3 is also generated by other DNA sequences in the sample. This chain links TRBV5-1 with TRBJ2-5; D call uncertain. V gave up 0 bases and J gave up 1 base, with 7 bases separating them. In germline, CDR1 is SGHRS, CDR2 YFSETQ. The CDR3 has 14 amino acids. The CDR3 protein is CASSLAGGQETQYF. Here the CDR3 DNA reads TGCGCCAGCAGCTTGGCCGGCGGCCAAGAGACCCAGTACTTC.

The rearrangement joins TRBV5-1 to TRBJ1-2, with D perhaps matching TRBD1 (5 bases). This CDR3 contains 13 residues. V lost 4 bases, J lost 4 bases, and 11 bases lay in between. CDR1 and CDR2 from the germline V gene are SGHRS and YFSETQ. This CDR3 is CASSPDSIYGYTF. For the CDR3, the DNA is TGCGCCAGCAGCCCAGACAGTATCTATGGCTACACCTTC.

The chain recombines TRBV11-2 with TRBJ2-5; 13 positions match TRBD2. This CDR3 is 16 amino acids long. V lost 4 bases and J lost 7; bases outside the gene matches: 9. Germline assignment: CDR1 SGHAT and CDR2 FQNNGV. As DNA, the CDR3 is TGTGCCAGCAGCTCTAGAGGACTAGCGGGAGCCGGGACCCAGTACTTC. Residues: CASSSRGLAGAGTQYF.

V is TRBV7-3 and J is TRBJ1-1; D is undetermined. Per the germline V gene, CDR1 is SGHTA and CDR2 is FQGTGA. The CDR3 runs 13 residues. V was trimmed by 1 base and J by 4 bases, leaving 7 bases between them. The CDR3 protein is CASSLRSRTEAFF. The CDR3 DNA reads as TGTGCCAGCAGCTTAAGGTCGCGCACTGAAGCTTTCTTT.

The chain links TRBV24-1 to TRBJ2-7; TRBD2 matches 8 bases. The V gene end was trimmed by 9 bases and the J gene end by 4 bases; junction bases not matched to a gene: 1. CDR3 length: 11 amino acids. CDR1 and CDR2 (germline): KGHDR, SFDVKD. CDR3 in DNA: TGTGCCACCTCTAGCGGGTACGAGCAGTACTTC. Encoded protein: CATSSGYEQYF.

This clone came up many times. J is TRBJ2-3 and V is TRBV6-6; perhaps TRBD2 as D (6 bases). Trimming took off 4 bases at V and 6 bases at J, with 14 bases between the two ends. Per germline, CDR1 MNHNY and CDR2 SVGAGI (reference sequence). The CDR3 is 14 residues long. The CDR3 DNA reads TGTGCCAGCAGTTCGGGAGCTCGCCGGGATACGCAGTATTTT. It yields the protein CASSSGARRDTQYF.

V and J are TRBV3-1 (or the pseudogene TRBV3-2) and TRBJ2-3; TRBD2 might be the D (5 bases). Trimming stripped 4 bases from V and 5 bases from J, with 13 bases between. CDR3 length equals 14 residues. CDR1 and CDR2 from the germline V gene are LGHDT and YNNKEL (reference sequence). CDR3 protein: CASSLRLAGDTQYF. The CDR3 DNA sequence: TGTGCCAGCAGCCTTCGCCTCGCGGGAGATACGCAGTATTTT.

The chain carries TRBV20-1 and TRBJ2-1; the D gene is possibly TRBD2 (5 bases). This CDR3 region has 11 residues. Germline assignment: CDR1 DFQATT and CDR2 SNEGSKA (reference sequence). Trimming shortened V by 6 bases and J by 10 bases, and 13 bases separated the two germline ends. This CDR3 reads CSADRAVEQFF. CDR3 DNA sequence: TGCAGTGCCGACCGAGCGGTCGAGCAGTTCTTC.

This chain connects TRBV6-5 to TRBJ2-5; 11 bases agree with TRBD2. V lost 6 bases to trimming and J lost 3 bases; unmatched junction nucleotides: 6. The CDR3 contains 15 residues. The germline V gene encodes CDR1 MNHEY and CDR2 SVGAGI. CDR3 in amino acids: CASSEGLAVKETQYF. The CDR3 nucleotides are TGTGCCAGCAGCGAGGGACTAGCGGTCAAAGAGACCCAGTACTTC.

CDR3 in DNA: TGCGCCAGCAGCTTGGCCCCTTTTTACAATGAGCAGTTCTTC. As protein: CASSLAPFYNEQFF. The V call is TRBV5-1, the J call TRBJ2-1; D uncertain. The ends were cut back, 0 bases at V and 4 bases at J, with 8 bases in the middle. Germline lookup yields CDR1 SGHRS and CDR2 YFSETQ. The CDR3 runs 14 residues.

The chain has TRBV5-6 and TRBJ1-5; D may be TRBD1 (6 bases). Germline V CDR1 and CDR2: SGHDT, YYEEEE. There are 16 residues in the CDR3. Trimming left V 2 bases short and J 2 bases short, with 14 bases between. The CDR3 region has the DNA TGTGCCAGCAGCTTAAACGCCAGGGGTCGCAATCAGCCCCAGCATTTT. Translated: CASSLNARGRNQPQHF.

CDR3 protein: CASRRQSPPGANVLTF. Written as DNA, the CDR3 is TGTGCCAGCAGGAGGCAGTCCCCCCCTGGGGCCAACGTCCTGACTTTC. The genes are TRBV25-1 and TRBJ2-6; D gene uncertain. Germline CDR1 is MGHDK and CDR2 is SYGVNS. The CDR3 loop spans 16 amino acids. V was cut by 6 bases and J by 2 bases, with 14 bases left in between.

V and J are TRBV29-1 and TRBJ1-5, with 7 bases fitting TRBD1. This CDR3 has 14 amino acids. V shed 7 bases and J 0 bases; nucleotides not matched to a gene: 6. Per the germline V gene, CDR1 is SQVTM and CDR2 is ANQGSEA. CDR3: CSARDSNSNQPQHF. Here the CDR3 DNA reads TGCAGCGCCCGGGACAGTAATAGCAATCAGCCCCAGCATTTT.